This passage covers 18 T cell receptor beta chains from one sample sequenced in a study of tumor and adjacent non-tumor tissue in lung cancer. TCRbeta libraries were built with three rounds of nested PCR, modified from ARM-PCR. Each CDR3 protein gets one entry after TCRdb re-called the multiplex PCR reads with MiXCR. Of approximately 100,000 distinct CDR3 sequences listed, about 60% were seen once; the top ten hold approximately 18%. RNA was extracted from bulk tissue without any cell sorting. Distant lung tissue was collected more than 3 cm away from the tumor edge. The sequenced sample was distant non-tumor lung tissue. The receptors derive from a man aged 25 to 45 with non-small cell lung cancer.

This chain connects TRBV11-3 to TRBJ1-1, with a tentative D call TRBD1 (6 bases). V gave up 7 bases and J gave up 8 bases, with 17 bases separating them. The CDR3 is 13 residues long. Germline loops: CDR1 SGHNT, CDR2 YENEEA. DNA for the CDR3: TGTGCCAGCAAGTCCGGGGGCAGACGCGAAGCTTTCTTT. Its translation: CASKSGGRREAFF.

Many counts were recorded for this clonotype. The chain has TRBV30 and TRBJ1-2; D is undetermined. The CDR3 is 13 residues long. The V gene lost 0 bases and the J gene lost 4 bases, with 9 bases spanning the gap. CDR1 is GTSNPN and CDR2 is SVGIG in the germline V gene (reference sequence). CDR3 sequence: CAWSVLSTYGYTF. CDR3 nucleotide sequence: TGTGCCTGGAGTGTACTTAGCACCTATGGCTACACCTTC.

This clonotype was seen only a few times. This sequence may be a read error, since a much larger clone differs from it by one base. V and J are TRBV6-2 or TRBV6-3 and TRBJ1-5; TRBD1 matches 7 bases. V trimming: 10 bases; J trimming: 0 bases; junction bases outside the gene matches: 9. Germline assignment: CDR1 MNHEY and CDR2 SVGEGT. This CDR3 is 15 amino acids long. The chain's CDR3 is CANTKGAVSNQPQHF. CDR3 in DNA: TGTGCCAACACCAAGGGGGCAGTTAGCAATCAGCCCCAGCATTTT.

V gene TRBV13 combines with J gene TRBJ1-5, with D perhaps matching TRBD1 (5 bases). This CDR3 comprises 15 residues. Looked up from germline, CDR1 is PRHDT and CDR2 is FYEKMQ (reference sequence). The V gene lost 7 bases and the J gene lost 7 bases, with 20 bases spanning the gap. CDR3 in DNA: TGTGCCAGCACCTATTCGGGTCAGGGAGGGCAGCCCCAGCATTTT. Translation gives CASTYSGQGGQPQHF. The full variable domain, with the rest looked up from reference TRBV13 and TRBJ1-5, is AAGVIQSPRHLIKEKRETATLKCYPIPRHDTVYWYQQGPGQDPQFLISFYEKMQSDKGSIPDRFSAQQFSDYHSELNMSSLELGDSALYFCASTYSGQGGQPQHFGDGTRLSIL.

For this clonotype: One junction end does not reproduce the germline sequence, and a read error may be involved. J is TRBJ2-3 and V is TRBV6-5; D gene uncertain. The germline V gene has CDR1 MNHEY and CDR2 SVGAGI. CDR3 length equals 12 residues. The CDR3 nucleotides read TGTGCTAGTAGTTACTCGATGGATAGGCAGTATTTT. Translation gives CASSYSMDRQYF.

As for this clonotype: The CDR3 does not close with the conserved phenylalanine or tryptophan, likely indicating a read error. J is TRBJ2-1 and V is TRBV6-2 or TRBV6-3, with 14 bases aligning to TRBD2. Germline trimming cut 7 bases from V and 10 bases from J; bases unmatched to any gene: 9. The CDR3 covers 15 residues. Germline V gives CDR1 MNHEY, CDR2 SVGEGT. CDR3 sequence (DNA): TGTGCCAGCAACCCCGGACTAGCGGGGGGCACGGAGCAGTTCCTC. Translation: CASNPGLAGGTEQFL.

Turning to this clonotype: A much larger clone differs by one base, so this may be a read error. J is TRBJ2-7 and V is TRBV10-3; no reliable D call. With 7 bases removed from V and 3 bases from J, the gap between germline ends came to 10 bases. Germline V gene data show CDR1 as ENHRY and CDR2 as SYGVKD. This CDR3 is 12 amino acids long. The CDR3 sequence: CAINAEGYEQYF. CDR3 sequence (DNA): TGTGCCATCAATGCGGAAGGCTACGAGCAGTACTTC.

About this clonotype: An end of the junction differs from the germline gene, which may be a read error. The V gene is TRBV11-2, the J gene TRBJ2-1, with D possibly TRBD2 on 5 matching bases. Germline loops: CDR1 SGHAT, CDR2 FQNNGV. The CDR3 runs 15 residues. For the CDR3, the DNA is TGTGTCAGCAGCTTAGCGTGGTCTAACGGCAATGAGCTGTTCTTC. Its protein product is CVSSLAWSNGNELFF.

This clonotype is termed medium-sized. CDR3: CASSSIGYEQYF. The CDR3 DNA reads TGTGCCAGCAGCTCTATTGGCTACGAGCAGTACTTC. The V and J genes are TRBV11-3 and TRBJ2-7; D ambiguous. The V gene's germline CDR1 is SGHNT and CDR2 YENEEA. Deletions cut 4 bases from V and 3 bases from J, with 7 bases between. This CDR3 contains 12 residues.

On this clonotype itself: A clone one base away is much larger, so this may be a read error. V gene TRBV11-3 combines with J gene TRBJ2-1; D gene ambiguous. This CDR3 region has 14 residues. Per the germline V gene, CDR1 is SGHNT and CDR2 is YENEEA. Trimming took 4 bases from V and 2 from J, leaving 9 bases between them. The CDR3 sequence is CASSSPSPYNEQFF. The CDR3 bases are TGTGCCAGCAGCTCCCCCAGCCCCTACAATGAGCAGTTCTTC.

This clonotype showed up just a few times. This chain links TRBV11-2 with TRBJ1-5; possibly TRBD1 for D (5 bases). CDR3 length equals 13 residues. CDR1 is SGHAT and CDR2 is FQNNGV in the germline V gene. With 5 bases removed from V and 9 bases from J, the gap between germline ends came to 14 bases. Written as DNA, the CDR3 is TGTGCCAGCAGCACCGGGACCTCCCGGCCCCAGCATTTT. Translated: CASSTGTSRPQHF.

This chain connects TRBV11-2 to TRBJ2-5, with 7 bases aligning to TRBD1. Trimming cost V 9 bases and J 1 base; bases outside gene matches: 8. The CDR3 spans 14 residues. Germline V lookup: CDR1 SGHAT, CDR2 FQNNGV. The CDR3 here is CARCSGDSQETQYF. Written as DNA, the CDR3 is TGTGCCAGATGCTCCGGGGACAGCCAAGAGACCCAGTACTTC.

This sequence joins TRBV5-8 and TRBJ2-3; 10 bases agree with TRBD2. The CDR3 consists of 16 residues. CDR1 is SGHTS, CDR2 YDEGEE, per germline. V dropped 0 bases and J dropped 4; count of bases not matched to a gene: 5. The CDR3 loop is CASSLEGTSDPDTQYF. The CDR3, as DNA: TGTGCCAGCAGCTTGGAGGGGACTAGCGACCCAGATACGCAGTATTTT.

This clonotype was counted at least ten times. The chain couples TRBV20-1 to TRBJ2-2; TRBD1 might be the D (5 bases). In germline, CDR1 is DFQATT, CDR2 SNEGSKA (reference sequence). The CDR3 is 13 residues long. The V and J ends lost 5 bases and 5 bases respectively, with 12 bases between them. CDR3 sequence reads: CSAQGLGTGELFF. CDR3 nucleotides: TGCAGTGCTCAGGGTCTTGGGACCGGGGAGCTGTTTTTT.

J is TRBJ2-3 and V is TRBV11-2; D remains unclear. CDR1 is SGHAT and CDR2 is FQNNGV in the germline V gene. The CDR3 runs 11 residues. CDR3 bases: TGTAGCAGCAGCTACTTAGATACGCAGTATTTT. This codes for CSSSYLDTQYF. The full variable domain, in which reference TRBV11-2 and TRBJ2-3 provide the parts outside the CDR3, is EAGVAQSPRYKIIEKRQSVAFWCNPISGHATLYWYQQILGQGPKLLIQFQNNGVVDDSQLPKDRFSAERLKGVDSTLKIQPAKLEDSAVYLCSSSYLDTQYFGPGTRLTVL.

A remark on this clonotype: The junction shows a germline mismatch at one end, possibly a read error. The genes are TRBV11-3 and TRBJ1-1; no clear D. Germline lookup yields CDR1 SGHNT and CDR2 YENEEA. The CDR3 has 13 residues. The DNA for the CDR3 is TGTGCCAGGAGCTTAGTTCGAACATGGACGGCTTTCTTT. This codes for CARSLVRTWTAFF.

This clonotype was recorded once. Since no conserved phenylalanine or tryptophan closes the CDR3, a read error is the likely cause. The limits of the CDR3 on the DNA are not certain, so only TCRdb's listed CDR3 is given. The genes are TRBV20-1 and TRBJ1-1; the table's TRBD1 call for D was not verified on the DNA. Ends included, the CDR3 has 13 residues. The germline CDR1 and CDR2 sequences are DFQATT and SNEGSKA (reference sequence). CDR3 sequence reads: CSSRQGRGTEDFL.

As to this clonotype: The junction and the germline gene differ at one end; a read error may be behind it. The chain uses TRBV20-1 and TRBJ2-1; TRBD2 matches 10 bases. The CDR3 loop spans 15 amino acids. Per germline, CDR1 DFQATT and CDR2 SNEGSKA (reference sequence). The CDR3 DNA is TGCATTGCTCTGACTGGGACTAGCGTTCTCCATGAGCAGTTCTTC. Encoded protein: CIALTGTSVLHEQFF.